This TCR beta chain was found in a study of low-dose radiotherapy and immunotherapy resistance in tumors. About the research overall: Fractions of 0.5 Gy went to Cohort 1 every 2 weeks, totaling 6.5 Gy.

This clonotype has ten or more counts. The sample's time point: after trial treatment. Sample treatment: LDRT plus nivolumab, ipilimumab, low-dose cyclophosphamide and aspirin (RACIN trial). Each donor was administered nivolumab, ipilimumab, aspirin, low-dose cyclophosphamide and low-dose radiotherapy. Both TCRalpha and TCRbeta chains were reverse transcribed with V-gene-specific primers. Amplification, which lasted roughly 20 PCR cycles, used a constant-region primer and V-primer adapter to amplify TCRs. MiXCR was run by TCRdb on the reads, yielding one entry per CDR3 protein. The table includes around 58,000 distinct CDR3 sequences, 20% to 25% detected once. Per the germline V gene, CDR1 is SGHRS and CDR2 is YFSETQ. The V and J ends lost 2 bases and 0 bases respectively, with 15 bases between them. The CDR3 totals 18 residues.

This chain uses TRBV5-1 with TRBJ2-6; D may be TRBD2 (5 bases). This clonotype originated in a male donor with prostate cancer. Sequences were derived from PBMCs, sampled after low-dose radiotherapy plus immunotherapy. The CDR3 DNA sequence: TGCGCCAGCAGCTTACCTTCCGACGGGATCTCTGGGGCCAACGTCCTGACTTTC. Its protein product is CASSLPSDGISGANVLTF. The full variable domain, rest sourced from reference TRBV5-1 and TRBJ2-6, is KAGVTQTPRYLIKTRGQQVTLSCSPISGHRSVSWYQQTPGQGLQFLFEYFSETQRNKGNFPGRFSGRQFSNSRSEMNVSTLELGDSALYLCASSLPSDGISGANVLTFGAGSRLTVL.